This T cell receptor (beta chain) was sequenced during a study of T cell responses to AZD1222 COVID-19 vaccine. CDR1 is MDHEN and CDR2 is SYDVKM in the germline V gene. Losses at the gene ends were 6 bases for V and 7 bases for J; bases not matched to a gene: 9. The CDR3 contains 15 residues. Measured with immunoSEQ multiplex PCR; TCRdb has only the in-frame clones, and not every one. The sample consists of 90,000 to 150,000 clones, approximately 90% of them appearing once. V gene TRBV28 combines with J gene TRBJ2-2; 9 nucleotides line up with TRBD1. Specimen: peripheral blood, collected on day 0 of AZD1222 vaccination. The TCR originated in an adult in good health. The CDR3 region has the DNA TGTGCCAGCAGGACCGGGACAGGGAAGATCGGGGAGCTGTTTTTT. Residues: CASRTGTGKIGELFF.